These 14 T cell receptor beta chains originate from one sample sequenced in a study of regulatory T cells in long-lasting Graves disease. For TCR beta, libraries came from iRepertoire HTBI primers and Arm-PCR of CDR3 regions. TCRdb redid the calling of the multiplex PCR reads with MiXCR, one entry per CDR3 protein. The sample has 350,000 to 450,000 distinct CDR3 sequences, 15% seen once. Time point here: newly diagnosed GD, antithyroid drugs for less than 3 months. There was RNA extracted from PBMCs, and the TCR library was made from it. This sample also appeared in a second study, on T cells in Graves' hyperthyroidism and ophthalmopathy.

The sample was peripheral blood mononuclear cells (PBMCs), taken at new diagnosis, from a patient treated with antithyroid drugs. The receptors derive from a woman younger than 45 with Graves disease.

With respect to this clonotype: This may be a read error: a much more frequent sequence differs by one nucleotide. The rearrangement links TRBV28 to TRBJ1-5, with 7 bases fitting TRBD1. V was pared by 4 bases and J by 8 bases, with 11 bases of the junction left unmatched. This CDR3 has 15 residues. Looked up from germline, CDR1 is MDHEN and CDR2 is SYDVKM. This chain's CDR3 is CASSSQGGSGKPQHF. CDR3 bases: TGTGCCAGCAGTTCGCAGGGGGGGTCAGGTAAGCCCCAGCATTTT.

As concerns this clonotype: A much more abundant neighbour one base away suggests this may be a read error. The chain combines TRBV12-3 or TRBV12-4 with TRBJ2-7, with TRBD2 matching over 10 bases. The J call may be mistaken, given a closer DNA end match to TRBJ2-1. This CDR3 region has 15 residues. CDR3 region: CGSSFIAGGHNEQFF. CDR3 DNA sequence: TGTGGCAGCAGTTTCATAGCGGGAGGACACAATGAGCAGTTCTTC.

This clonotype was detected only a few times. In DNA, the CDR3 is TGTGCCAGCAGCGGCACGGGACAGAGCCCTTACGAGCAGTACTTC. It codes for CASSGTGQSPYEQYF. V gene TRBV5-8 combines with J gene TRBJ2-7, with 7 bases fitting TRBD1. The CDR3 is 15 amino acids. Germline lookup yields CDR1 SGHTS and CDR2 YDEGEE. V trimming: 4 bases; J trimming: 4 bases; junction bases outside the gene matches: 11. Complete variable domain (other parts from reference TRBV5-8 and TRBJ2-7): EAGVTQSPTHLIKTRGQQATLRCSPISGHTSVYWYQQALGLGLQFLLWYDEGEERNRGNFPPRFSGRQFPNYSSELNVNALELEDSALYLCASSGTGQSPYEQYFGPGTRLTVT.

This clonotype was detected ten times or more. CDR3 nucleotides: TGTGCCTGGAGAGGATATAGCGATACGCAGTATTTT. This gives the protein CAWRGYSDTQYF. The rearrangement uses TRBV30 and TRBJ2-3; unclear D gene. The V end was cut by 3 bases, the J end by 6 bases, with 10 bases between. The CDR3 is 12 amino acids. The germline gives CDR1 GTSNPN, CDR2 SVGIG (reference sequence).

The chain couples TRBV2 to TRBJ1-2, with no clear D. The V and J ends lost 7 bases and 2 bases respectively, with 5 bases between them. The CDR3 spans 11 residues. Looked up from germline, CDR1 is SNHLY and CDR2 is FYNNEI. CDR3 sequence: CASTGNYGYTF. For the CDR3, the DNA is TGTGCCAGCACCGGGAACTATGGCTACACCTTC.

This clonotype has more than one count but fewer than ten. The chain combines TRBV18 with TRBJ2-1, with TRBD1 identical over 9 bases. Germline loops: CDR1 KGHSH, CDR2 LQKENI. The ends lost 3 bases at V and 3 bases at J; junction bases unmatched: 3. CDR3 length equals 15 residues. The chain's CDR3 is CASSPDRGRYNEQFF. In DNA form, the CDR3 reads TGTGCCAGCTCACCGGACAGGGGACGCTACAATGAGCAGTTCTTC.

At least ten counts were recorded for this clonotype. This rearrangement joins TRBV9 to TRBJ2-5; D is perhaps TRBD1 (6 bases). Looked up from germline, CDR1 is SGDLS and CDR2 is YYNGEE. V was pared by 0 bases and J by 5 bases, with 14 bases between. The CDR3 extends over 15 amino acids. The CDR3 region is CASSVGGRGLETQYF. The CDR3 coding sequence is TGTGCCAGCAGCGTAGGGGGCAGGGGTTTGGAGACCCAGTACTTC.

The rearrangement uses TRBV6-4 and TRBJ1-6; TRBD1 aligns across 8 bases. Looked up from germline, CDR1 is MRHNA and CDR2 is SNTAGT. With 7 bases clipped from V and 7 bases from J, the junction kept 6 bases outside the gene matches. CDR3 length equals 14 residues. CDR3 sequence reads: CASIVGQGNSPLHF. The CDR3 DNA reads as TGTGCCAGCATTGTCGGACAGGGAAATTCACCCCTCCACTTT.

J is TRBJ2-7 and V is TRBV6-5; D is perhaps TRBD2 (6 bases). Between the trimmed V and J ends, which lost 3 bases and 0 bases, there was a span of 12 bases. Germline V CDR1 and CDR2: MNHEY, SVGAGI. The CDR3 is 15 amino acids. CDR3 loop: CASSYSSGRSYEQYF. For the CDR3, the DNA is TGTGCCAGCAGTTATTCCAGCGGGCGCTCCTACGAGCAGTACTTC.

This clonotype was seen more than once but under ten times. The CDR3 spells CASSLVRGPTYNEQFF. DNA for the CDR3: TGTGCCAGCAGCTTGGTTAGGGGCCCTACCTACAATGAGCAGTTCTTC. The chain joins TRBV5-6 to TRBJ2-1, with a possible D match to TRBD1 (5 bases). Per germline, CDR1 SGHDT and CDR2 YYEEEE. Deletions cut 0 bases from V and 2 bases from J, with 12 bases between. This CDR3 comprises 16 residues.

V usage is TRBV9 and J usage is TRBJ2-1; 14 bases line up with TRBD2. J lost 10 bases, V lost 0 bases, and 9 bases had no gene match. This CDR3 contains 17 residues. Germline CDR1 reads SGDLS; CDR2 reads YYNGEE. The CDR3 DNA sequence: TGTGCCAGCAGCGTAGAACCCGGACTAGCGGGAGGCGCGGAGCAGTTCTTC. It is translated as CASSVEPGLAGGAEQFF.

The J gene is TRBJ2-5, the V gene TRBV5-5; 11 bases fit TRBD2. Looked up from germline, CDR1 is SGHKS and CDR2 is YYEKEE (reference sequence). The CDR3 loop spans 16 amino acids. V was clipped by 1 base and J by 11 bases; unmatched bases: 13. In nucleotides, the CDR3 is TGTGCCAGCAGCTTGTCGTCTAGCGGGAGGTTCGGGACTCAGTACTTC. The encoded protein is CASSLSSSGRFGTQYF.

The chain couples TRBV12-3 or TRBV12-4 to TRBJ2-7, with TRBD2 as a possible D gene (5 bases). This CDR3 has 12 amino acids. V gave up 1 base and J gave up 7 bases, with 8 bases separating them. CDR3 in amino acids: CASSLGGWEQYF. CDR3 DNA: TGTGCCAGCAGTTTAGGAGGGTGGGAGCAGTACTTC.

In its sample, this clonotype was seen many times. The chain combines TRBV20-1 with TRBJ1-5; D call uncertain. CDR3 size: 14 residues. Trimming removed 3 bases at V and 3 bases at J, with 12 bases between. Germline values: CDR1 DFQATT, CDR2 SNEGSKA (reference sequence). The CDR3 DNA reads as TGCAGTGCTAGGAGGCCGGCTTACAATCAGCCCCAGCATTTT. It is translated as CSARRPAYNQPQHF.